The present entry profiles one T cell receptor beta chain with its context. The age range of participants was about 18 to 89 years, with residence in about two dozen US areas. Clinical histories supplied by participants themselves formed the basis of cohort assignment. The data originate from a study of blood T cell repertoires in COVID-19. The protocol was immunoSEQ multiplex PCR, while the TCRdb copy is restricted to in-frame clones and leaves out a portion. This sample yields approximately 170,000 clones, of which approximately 84% are seen a single time; 2.5% to 3.5% belongs to the top ten. The sequenced sample was PBMCs or T cells enriched from blood (not recorded which). This clonotype was sampled from a woman in her 30s who had recovered from COVID-19.

Here the CDR3 reads CASSPGRGGLYNEQFF. Written as DNA, the CDR3 is TGTGCCAGCAGCCCCGGCCGTGGCGGGCTTTACAATGAGCAGTTCTTC. The chain uses TRBV7-3 and TRBJ2-1, with D perhaps TRBD2 (5 bases). Trimming removed 5 bases from V and 4 bases from J, with 18 bases in between. Germline CDR1 SGHTA, CDR2 FQGTGA. The CDR3 runs to 16 residues.